This T cell receptor beta chain was documented in a study of T cell changes during pregnancy in multiple sclerosis. Germline CDR1 is SGHAT and CDR2 is FQNNGV. CDR3 length: 15 residues. Trimming took 5 bases from V and 3 from J; bases not matched to a gene: 5. Sequenced by immunoSEQ multiplex PCR; TCRdb stores in-frame clones only, minus some. The repertoire includes 68,000 or so clones, 91% of them detected once, and over 0.65% sits in the top ten. The rearrangement joins TRBV11-2 to TRBJ1-5; 9 bases agree with TRBD1. This clonotype originated in a female donor with multiple sclerosis, enrolled in a pregnancy study. Sequences were derived from peripheral blood, sampled in the second trimester of pregnancy. CDR3 region: CASSTTGGDNQPQHF. In nucleotides, the CDR3 is TGTGCCAGCAGCACGACAGGGGGTGACAATCAGCCCCAGCATTTT. Based on the CDR3 plus reference TRBV11-2 and TRBJ1-5, the full variable domain is EAGVAQSPRYKIIEKRQSVAFWCNPISGHATLYWYQQILGQGPKLLIQFQNNGVVDDSQLPKDRFSAERLKGVDSTLKIQPAKLEDSAVYLCASSTTGGDNQPQHFGDGTRLSIL.